This record looks at one T cell receptor beta chain sequence and its context. These data originate in a study of blood T cell repertoires in COVID-19. TCRdb keeps only in-frame clones here, not all; method: immunoSEQ multiplex PCR. The table records approximately 140,000 clones, around 88% of them present only once. V was shortened by 0 bases and J by 3 bases, with 8 bases between the two germline ends. The CDR3 covers 15 residues. Per germline, CDR1 MGHRA and CDR2 YSYEKL. The sequence was collected from a man aged 50-59 years with active or convalescent COVID-19. Sequenced: peripheral blood. The chain links TRBV4-1 to TRBJ2-2, with a weak D call TRBD2 (5 bases). CDR3 loop: CASSQDPGYTGELFF. CDR3 sequence (DNA): TGCGCCAGCAGCCAAGATCCGGGATACACCGGGGAGCTGTTTTTT.